This TCR beta chain was sequenced during a study of T cells in Graves' hyperthyroidism and ophthalmopathy. Notes on the study in general: Blood also held most thyroid clonotypes expanded beyond 0.001.

TCR beta CDR3 sequences were amplified from RNA transcripts. The TCR CDR3 was amplified in a first-round RT-PCR using the HTBI primer set. MiXCR, run by TCRdb on the multiplex PCR reads, gives a single entry per CDR3 protein. Of about 350,000 distinct CDR3 sequences listed, 15% to 20% are singletons. This clonotype appeared many times. Its antigen is still unknown. The CDR3 totals 14 residues. Looked up from germline, CDR1 is MNHEY and CDR2 is SVGAGI. V gave up 6 bases and J gave up 4 bases, with 12 bases separating them. Sequencing input: blood. The clonotype comes from a woman in her forties with Graves' ophthalmopathy. The chain has TRBV6-5 and TRBJ2-2; no clear D gene. CDR3 loop: CASSYGPRTGELFF. CDR3 sequence (DNA): TGTGCCAGCAGCTATGGCCCACGCACCGGGGAGCTGTTTTTT.